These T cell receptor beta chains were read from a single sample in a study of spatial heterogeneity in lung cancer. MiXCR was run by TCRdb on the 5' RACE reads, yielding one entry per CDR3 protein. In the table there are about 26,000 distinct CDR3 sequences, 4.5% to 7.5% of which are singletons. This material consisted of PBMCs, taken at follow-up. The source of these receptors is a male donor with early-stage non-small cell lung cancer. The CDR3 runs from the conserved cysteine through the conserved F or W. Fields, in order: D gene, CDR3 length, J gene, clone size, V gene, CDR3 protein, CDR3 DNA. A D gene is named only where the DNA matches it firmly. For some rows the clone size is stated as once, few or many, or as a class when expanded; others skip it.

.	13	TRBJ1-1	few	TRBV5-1	CASSSGQTTEAFF	TGCGCCAGCAGCTCCGGACAGACCACTGAAGCTTTCTTT
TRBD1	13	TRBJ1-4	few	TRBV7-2	CASSPTGGEKLFF	TGTGCCAGCAGCCCTACAGGGGGTGAAAAACTGTTTTTT
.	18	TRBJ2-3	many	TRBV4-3	CASSLHFGSGESGYTQYF	.
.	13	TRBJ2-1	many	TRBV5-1	CASSLGPSNEQFF	TGCGCCAGCAGCTTGGGGCCGTCGAATGAGCAGTTCTTC
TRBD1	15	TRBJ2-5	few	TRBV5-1	CASSTPGTGLETQYF	TGCGCCAGCAGCACCCCCGGGACAGGTTTAGAGACCCAGTACTTC
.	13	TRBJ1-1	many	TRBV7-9	CASSRYSDTEAFF	TGTGCCAGCAGCCGATATTCGGACACTGAAGCTTTCTTT
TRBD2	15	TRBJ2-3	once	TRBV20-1	CSASGLAGLTDTQYF	TGCAGTGCTTCCGGACTAGCGGGCCTCACAGATACGCAGTATTTT
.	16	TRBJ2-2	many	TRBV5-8	CASSGKGSSNTGELFF	TGTGCCAGCAGCGGGAAGGGTTCTTCGAACACCGGGGAGCTGTTTTTT
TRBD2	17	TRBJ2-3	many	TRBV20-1	CSARPRESAGGQDTQYF	TGCAGTGCTAGACCCAGGGAATCGGCGGGGGGGCAGGATACGCAGTATTTT
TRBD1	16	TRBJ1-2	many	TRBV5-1	CASSLNPGQGSYGYTF	TGCGCCAGCAGCCTAAACCCGGGACAGGGATCTTATGGCTACACCTTC
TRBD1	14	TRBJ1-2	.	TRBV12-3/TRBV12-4	CASTTGTGIYGYTF	TGTGCCAGCACCACCGGGACAGGGATCTATGGCTACACCTTC
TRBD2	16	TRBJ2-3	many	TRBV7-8	CASSIYTSGGTDTQYF	TGTGCCAGCAGCATATATACTAGCGGGGGCACAGATACGCAGTATTTT
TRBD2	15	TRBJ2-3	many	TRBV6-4	CASSPSGRFRDTQYF	TGTGCCAGCAGTCCTAGCGGGAGATTCCGGGATACGCAGTATTTT
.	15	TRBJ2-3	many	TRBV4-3	CASSQEGGAVDTQYF	TGCGCCAGCAGCCAAGAAGGGGGGGCGGTAGATACGCAGTATTTT
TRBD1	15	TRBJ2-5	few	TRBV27	CASSSSQGWQETQYF	TGTGCCAGCAGTTCCTCACAGGGGTGGCAAGAGACCCAGTACTTC
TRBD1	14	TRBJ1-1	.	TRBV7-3	CASSYDRVNTEAFF	TGTGCCAGCAGCTATGACAGGGTGAACACTGAAGCTTTCTTT
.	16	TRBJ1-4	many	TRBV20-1	CSARAGNPATNEKLFF	TGCAGTGCTAGGGCAGGGAATCCTGCAACTAATGAAAAACTGTTTTTT
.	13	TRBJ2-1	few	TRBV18	CASSDPAYNEQFF	TGTGCCAGCTCGGACCCGGCTTACAATGAGCAGTTCTTC
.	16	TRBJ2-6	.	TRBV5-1	CASRRFLSSGANVLTF	TGCGCCAGCAGGCGATTCTTGAGCTCTGGGGCCAACGTCCTGACTTTC
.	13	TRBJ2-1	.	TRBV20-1	CSASSDSYNEQFF	TGCAGTGCTAGTTCGGACAGCTACAATGAGCAGTTCTTC
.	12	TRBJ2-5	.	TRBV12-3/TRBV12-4	CASSSGGKTQYF	TGTGCCAGCAGTTCCGGCGGGAAGACCCAGTACTTC
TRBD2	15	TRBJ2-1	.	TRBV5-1	CASSETSGAYNEQFF	TGCGCCAGCAGCGAGACTAGCGGGGCCTACAATGAGCAGTTCTTC
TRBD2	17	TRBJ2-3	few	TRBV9	CASSVGIASGRSDTQYF	TGTGCCAGCAGCGTAGGTATCGCGAGCGGGAGATCGGATACGCAGTATTTT
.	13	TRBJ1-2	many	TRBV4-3	CASSQGHNYGYTF	TGCGCCAGCAGCCAAGGACATAACTATGGCTACACCTTC
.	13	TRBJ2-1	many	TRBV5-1	CASSPWSYNEQFF	TGCGCCAGCAGCCCTTGGTCCTACAATGAGCAGTTCTTC
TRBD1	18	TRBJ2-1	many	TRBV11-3	CASSLGVTGTVLRAEQFF	TGTGCCAGCAGCCTGGGAGTCACCGGGACAGTGCTTCGCGCTGAGCAGTTCTTC
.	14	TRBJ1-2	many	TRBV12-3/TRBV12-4	CASSLYKANYGYTF	TGTGCCAGCAGCCTTTACAAGGCTAACTATGGCTACACCTTC
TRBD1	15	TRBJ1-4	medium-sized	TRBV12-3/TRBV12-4	CASSWDRGRDEKLFF	TGTGCCAGCAGTTGGGACAGGGGGCGCGACGAAAAACTGTTTTTT
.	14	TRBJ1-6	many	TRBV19	CASRRQAYNSPLHF	TGTGCCAGTAGAAGACAGGCCTATAATTCACCCCTCCACTTT
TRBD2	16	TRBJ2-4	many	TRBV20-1	CSARAEEAGGSGIQYF	TGCAGTGCTAGGGCCGAGGAAGCGGGAGGGTCGGGCATTCAGTACTTC
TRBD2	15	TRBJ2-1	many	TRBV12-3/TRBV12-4	CASSVLAGGQNEQFF	TGTGCCAGCAGTGTTCTAGCGGGAGGGCAGAATGAGCAGTTCTTC
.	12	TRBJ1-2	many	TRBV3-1	CASSRRENGYTF	TGTGCCAGCAGCCGGCGGGAAAATGGCTACACCTTC
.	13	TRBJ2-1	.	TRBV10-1	CASRRIPYNEQFF	TGCGCCAGCAGACGAATCCCGTACAATGAGCAGTTCTTC
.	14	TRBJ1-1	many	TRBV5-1	CASSFSGEYTEAFF	TGCGCCAGCAGCTTTTCAGGGGAGTACACTGAAGCTTTCTTT
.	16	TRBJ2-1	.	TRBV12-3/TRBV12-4	CASSFRPTGTFNEQFF	TGTGCCAGCAGTTTCCGCCCGACCGGGACTTTCAATGAGCAGTTCTTC
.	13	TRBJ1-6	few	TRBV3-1	CACRGVDNSPLHF	TGTGCCTGTAGAGGGGTCGACAATTCACCCCTCCACTTT
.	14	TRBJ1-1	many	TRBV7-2	CASSLDSRPTEAFF	TGTGCCAGCAGCTTGGACAGTCGGCCCACTGAAGCTTTCTTT
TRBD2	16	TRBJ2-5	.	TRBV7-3	CASSLVAGGPEETQYF	TGTGCCAGCAGCTTGGTAGCGGGGGGTCCCGAAGAGACCCAGTACTTC
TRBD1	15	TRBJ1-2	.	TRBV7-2	CASSLVGTGSDGYTF	TGTGCCAGCAGCTTAGTAGGGACAGGGAGCGATGGCTACACCTTC
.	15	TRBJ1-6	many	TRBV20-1	CSARDPGGANSPLHF	TGCAGTGCTAGAGACCCGGGAGGGGCCAATTCACCCCTCCACTTT
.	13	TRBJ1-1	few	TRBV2	CASSATLNTEAFF	TGTGCCAGCAGTGCGACATTGAACACTGAAGCTTTCTTT
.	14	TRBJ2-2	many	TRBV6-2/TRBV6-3	CASSRRLGAGELFF	TGTGCCAGCAGTCGCCGGTTGGGGGCCGGGGAGCTGTTTTTT
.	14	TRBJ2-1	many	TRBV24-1	CATSDLLPPGEQFF	TGTGCCACCAGTGATTTGCTCCCCCCAGGAGAGCAGTTCTTC
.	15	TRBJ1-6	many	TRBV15	CATSREGEASSPLHF	TGTGCCACCAGCAGAGAGGGTGAGGCCTCTTCACCCCTCCACTTT
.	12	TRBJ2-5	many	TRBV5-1	CASSVYQETQYF	TGCGCCAGCTCGGTTTACCAAGAGACCCAGTACTTC
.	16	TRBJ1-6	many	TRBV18	CASSPPSAGHNSPLHF	TGTGCCAGCTCACCACCTTCGGCAGGCCATAATTCACCCCTCCACTTT
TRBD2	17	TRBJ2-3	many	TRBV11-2	CASSSLQAGTSTDTQYF	TGTGCCAGCAGCTCCTTACAAGCGGGAACTAGCACAGATACGCAGTATTTT
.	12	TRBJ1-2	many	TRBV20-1	CSARGLYGGYTF	TGCAGTGCTAGAGGACTCTATGGGGGCTACACCTTC
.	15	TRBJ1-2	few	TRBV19	CASTQVEGGRYGYTF	TGTGCCAGTACCCAGGTTGAGGGGGGACGCTATGGCTACACCTTC
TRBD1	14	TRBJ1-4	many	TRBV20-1	CSAGQQGAGEKLFF	TGCAGTGCTGGACAACAGGGGGCAGGAGAAAAACTGTTTTTT
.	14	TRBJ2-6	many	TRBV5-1	CASSLFSGANVLTF	TGCGCCAGCAGCTTGTTCTCTGGGGCCAACGTCCTGACTTTC
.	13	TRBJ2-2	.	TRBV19	CASRDSPTGELFF	TGTGCCAGTAGGGACTCCCCTACCGGGGAGCTGTTTTTT
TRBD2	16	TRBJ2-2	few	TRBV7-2	CASSPLAGVNTGELFF	TGTGCCAGCAGCCCGCTAGCGGGGGTGAACACCGGGGAGCTGTTTTTT